This T cell receptor beta chain comes out of a study of CD8+ T cells in alopecia areata (dated by TCRdb to the late 2010s). For the wider study: The treated patients took part in an open-label pilot trial in which moderate-to-severe alopecia areata was treated with oral tofacitinib at 5 to 10 mg twice daily. RNA was extracted with the PAXgene miRNA kit for fixed scalp, the miRNeasy kit for PBMCs, and the RNeasy kit for mouse skin. immunoSEQ multiplex PCR using 35 Vbeta forward primers and 13 Jbeta reverse primers was used to amplify TCRbeta CDR3 regions. Disease severity in treated patients was measured with the SALT score, which quantifies the percentage of affected scalp surface area. Clonality in the scalp was compared among normal scalp (n=4), patchy alopecia areata scalp (n=8), and alopecia totalis/universalis scalp (n=8). Human TCRbeta sequencing covered scalp tissue and sorted CD4+ and CD8+ peripheral blood T cells from patchy and totalis/universalis alopecia areata patients and healthy controls. To study T cell clonal expansion in alopecia areata, the researchers applied high-throughput TCRbeta sequencing to both the C3H/HeJ mouse model and human patients. Tofacitinib was given for 6 to 18 months, followed by 6 months of follow-up off drug to assess delayed response and recurrence. Patients on tofacitinib were biopsied at baseline and after 4 and 24 weeks of treatment, and several of the patients also had a later scalp biopsy.

Broad study findings and their caveats: Scalp clonality and the number of expanded CD8+ clones among the top 100 scalp clones were significantly decreased by tofacitinib. The treated cohort was small, with a single nonresponder, so links between baseline CD8+ expansion and response need larger studies. Shared TCR sequences between patients were less evident than in mice, which may be partly attributable to HLA diversity in the patient population. Many expanded lesional clones persisted in scalp and blood during tofacitinib treatment, which may partly explain relapse after stopping treatment. Unlike mouse skin, which is dominated by gammadelta T cells, normal human skin has resident alphabeta T cells that are also sequenced, and this complicates analysis of the scalp TCR repertoire. Lesional scalp, especially in alopecia totalis/universalis, showed higher clonality and more expanded CD8+ clones than normal scalp, suggesting antigenic drive.

This clone occurred once. Its antigen is not yet known. No much larger clone exists at a distance of one base, and base qualities are not known. From cysteine to phenylalanine, the CDR3 is 14 amino acids long. CDR3 DNA is the only sequence kept; it has 42 bases, read in frame from the first base. V is pared back by 0 bases and J by 0 bases, with 5 bases lying between the germline termini. Based on the germline V gene, the CDR1 and CDR2 sequences are SGDLS and YYNGEE. Library preparation was by the immunoSEQ multiplex PCR assay. To provide template for TCR sequencing, every sample had RNA extracted and reverse transcribed into cDNA. First-strand cDNA was synthesized using SuperScript III with a 2:1 mix of oligo-dT and random hexamers. Amplification bias was assessed with a synthetic immune receptor repertoire, and residual bias was removed computationally. Per the authors' processing: After raw reads were preprocessed to remove errors, the CDR3 was defined following IMGT conventions as running from the conserved cysteine to phenylalanine. Clonality was computed by normalizing Shannon entropy by log2 of the number of productive unique TCRs and subtracting the result from 1. Whether each scalp clone was CD4 or CD8 was inferred by checking scalp TCRbeta sequences against the CD4 and CD8 repertoires from sorted blood. Imported from immuneACCESS, the table was reduced by TCRdb to in-frame sequences with V and J called. These copies leave out some clones; in studies compared against another copy, an unresolved V gene accounts for under half, and the cause of the remainder is not known. The V and J calls and clone size come from that table; D and trimming were worked out from the DNA. Recorded for this sample are about 90,000 clones; about 44% of them occurred a single time. Clones ranked in the top ten supply roughly 18% of the sample.

Taken with the paper, the label for time point translates to: about 25 weeks on oral tofacitinib. This specimen's treatment or condition label, per the study, means: oral pan-JAK inhibitor, 5-10 mg twice daily. Lesional scalp punch biopsies and peripheral blood were obtained from alopecia areata patients. PBMCs were isolated by density centrifugation and stained for CD3, CD4 and CD8, and CD4+ and CD8+ T cells were sorted on a FACSAria. This chain is built from TRBV9 and TRBJ2-3, with the identity of the D gene unclear. The TCR sequence derives from a human donor with alopecia areata. The material was CD8+ T cells sorted from blood, obtained at week 24, from a patient treated with tofacitinib. CDR3 sequence: CASSVDGSTDTQYF. The nucleotide sequence reads as follows: TGTGCCAGCAGCGTAGACGGTAGCACAGATACGCAGTATTTT. This CDR3, with the reference TRBV9 and TRBJ2-3 proteins standing in past its ends, gives the full variable domain DSGVTQTPKHLITATGQRVTLRCSPRSGDLSVYWYQQSLDQGLQFLIQYYNGEERAKGNILERFSAQQFPDLHSELNLSSLELGDSALYFCASSVDGSTDTQYFGPGTRLTVL.